These T cell receptor beta chains were read from a single sample in a study of beta chain features in type 1 diabetes. Libraries were prepared by immunoSEQ multiplex PCR; TCRdb keeps only in-frame clonotypes and omits some of them. The sample shows 200,000 to 250,000 clones, roughly a tenth of them seen only once. The material sequenced was central memory CD4+ T cells from blood. The receptors here all came from a man aged 18 to 30 in good health. Each CDR3 is given with its conserved first and last residue. A D gene is named only where the DNA matches it firmly. Only some rows state a clone size, as once, few, many or a class for expanded clones.

J | size | D | V | DNA | CDR3
TRBJ2-7 | NA | NA | TRBV19 | TGTGCCAGTAGTATAGGGACATTATCCTACGAGCAGTACTTC | CASSIGTLSYEQYF
TRBJ2-7 | many | TRBD1 | TRBV18 | TGTGCCAGCTCACCAACCTCGGCAGGGGGAAGCGGCGAGCAGTACTTC | CASSPTSAGGSGEQYF
TRBJ2-3 | many | NA | TRBV2 | TGTGCCAGCAACCGGGGGACAGATACGCAGTATTTT | CASNRGTDTQYF
TRBJ2-2 | many | NA | TRBV9 | TGTGCCAGCAGCCGACAGGTGAACACCGGGGAGCTGTTTTTT | CASSRQVNTGELFF
TRBJ2-3 | NA | TRBD2 | TRBV9 | TGTGCCAGCAGCGTGACGGGAGGGCCAGATACGCAGTATTTT | CASSVTGGPDTQYF
TRBJ1-5 | NA | NA | TRBV30 | TGTGCCTGGTCTGAAGGGATGCAGGGTACCCAGCCCCAGCATTTT | CAWSEGMQGTQPQHF
TRBJ2-3 | few | TRBD2 | TRBV9 | TGTGCCAGCAGCGTAGAGCCTAGCGGGATCACAGATACGCAGTATTTT | CASSVEPSGITDTQYF
TRBJ2-7 | NA | TRBD1 | TRBV5-1 | TGCGCCAGCAGCTCGGGGACAGGGCGCGACGAGCAGTACTTC | CASSSGTGRDEQYF
TRBJ2-3 | NA | NA | TRBV29-1 | TGCAGCGTTGGTCCCGGCGATACGCAGTATTTT | CSVGPGDTQYF
TRBJ2-7 | few | NA | TRBV27 | TGTGCCAGCAGTATTAGCGCCCTACGAAACTACGAGCAGTACTTC | CASSISALRNYEQYF
TRBJ1-1 | NA | NA | TRBV5-1 | TGCGCCAGCAGCTTGGGCCAGGCGTCAATGAACACTGAAGCTTTCTTT | CASSLGQASMNTEAFF
TRBJ2-3 | few | TRBD1 | TRBV29-1 | TGCAGCGTTGACGGACAGGGGGCTACAGATACGCAGTATTTT | CSVDGQGATDTQYF
TRBJ2-1 | NA | TRBD2 | TRBV7-9 | TGTGCCAGCAGCTTTACTAGCGGGAGTGGTGAGCAGTTCTTC | CASSFTSGSGEQFF
TRBJ1-1 | NA | NA | TRBV5-6 | TGTGCCAGTTACAGGGAGGAGAACACTGAAGCTTTCTTT | CASYREENTEAFF
TRBJ2-7 | NA | NA | TRBV27 | TGTGCCAGCAGTTTAGAGCCCCGTTCCGAGCAGTACTTC | CASSLEPRSEQYF
TRBJ2-3 | few | TRBD2 | TRBV7-3 | TGTGCCAGCAGCTTCCGAGCGGGAGACACAGATACGCAGTATTTT | CASSFRAGDTDTQYF
TRBJ2-6 | few | NA | TRBV5-4 | TGTGCCAGCAGCTACTTCCGGGACTCACCTTCTGGGGCCAACGTCCTGACTTTC | CASSYFRDSPSGANVLTF
TRBJ2-3 | few | NA | TRBV6-1 | TGTGCCAGCAGTGGTAGCACAGATACGCAGTATTTT | CASSGSTDTQYF
TRBJ1-5 | many | TRBD1 | TRBV7-2 | TGTGCCAGCAGCTTCGGACAGGGGACGCCCCAGCATTTT | CASSFGQGTPQHF
TRBJ2-7 | NA | TRBD2 | TRBV18 | TGTGCCAGCTCGTTCTCCCGGGGGCTAGCGGGAGGAACCTACGAGCAGTACTTC | CASSFSRGLAGGTYEQYF